This TCR beta chain was profiled in a study of T cell clonality in common variable immunodeficiency (dated by TCRdb to between 2014 and 2017). For sequencing, equivalent amounts of genomic DNA were input from CVID and control samples. For every sample, a 60 bp segment covering the rearranged TCRbeta CDR3 region was amplified and then sequenced. The immunoSEQ assay, a bias-corrected multiplex PCR combined with high-throughput sequencing, was used for TCRbeta amplification. Regarding the original processing steps: Every unique nucleotide sequence counted as a clone and was annotated with V, D and J genes, copy number and frequency. Sequences were labeled productive if in frame, and non-productive if out of frame or containing stop codons. Clonality was calculated from Shannon's entropy as previously described. The predicted amino acid sequences of productive clones were used to derive mean CDR3 Kyte-Doolittle hydropathy. Using the R hclust function, scaled V gene usage was clustered hierarchically with Manhattan distance and complete linkage. Sharing of clones by CDR3 amino acid sequence was evaluated by resampling 12 repertoires per group over 100 rounds. Repertoires were searched for roughly 63 published EBV-specific and 245 published CMV-specific TCRbeta sequences. After a couple of CVID samples that produced fewer than 10,000 sequences were dropped from the analysis, around 40 CVID repertoires remained. Not all clones reach the TCRdb copy of this immuneACCESS table, which keeps in-frame sequences only. Checked studies attribute under half of the gap to unresolved V genes and leave the rest unexplained. D and trimming come from the DNA, and the V and J calls and clone size come from that table. Listed for this sample are 40,000 to 60,000 clones, none observed only a single time. The ten largest account for around 1.8% of the sample.

Sequences KGHSH (CDR1) and LQKENI (CDR2) are obtained from the germline V gene. The CDR3 sequence holds 19 residues, the cysteine and phenylalanine included. Part of the CDR3 DNA is given, 48 bases translated from base 1. Relative to germline, V is missing 4 bases and J is missing 6 bases, with 21 bases of the junction outside any gene match. Most of the CVID patients and most of the healthy controls were of Caucasian heritage. Heparinized peripheral whole blood samples of roughly 5 to 9 ml were obtained from each donor. TCRbeta CDR3 repertoires were sequenced from genomic DNA of adults with common variable immune deficiency (CVID) and healthy adult controls. There were 22 healthy adult volunteers in the control group (about 12 female and 10 or so male), ranging in age from roughly 20 to 70 years, with a mean age of around 36. Diluted blood was density-centrifuged over Hypaque 1077 or Ficoll-Paque to isolate peripheral blood mononuclear cells. Unsorted mononuclear cells served as the source of genomic DNA, which was extracted either by Qiagen column purification or by a centrifugation-based method.

Broader findings and caveats from the paper: Although equal DNA input was used, an average of approximately 82,000 unique sequences per sample was obtained for controls, compared with 30,000 to 35,000 for CVID samples. TCRbeta clonality was higher in CVID subjects than in healthy controls (t-test p = 0.018), and the increase was most characteristic of about a third of subjects. Reportedly, TCRbeta sequences from CVID had fewer deletions and N-nucleotide insertions, and highly modified clones with 13 or more V deletions were absent from CVID. Healthy controls shared more TCRbeta clones with each other than CVID subjects shared among themselves (p < 0.0001). Correlations of repertoire features with clinical complications were constrained by heterogeneity among patients within the CVID cohort. It was noted by the authors that sequencing of the repertoires of T cell subpopulations would be needed to clarify the cause of the increased clonality in CVID.

Concerning this clone: No antigen is known for it. From the germline J gene comes the end of the CDR3, since the read stops 3 residues before it.

The receptor was isolated from a person aged 18-70 years in good health. Sequencing used peripheral blood mononuclear cells. Rearrangement joined TRBV18 to TRBJ1-2; TRBD1 matches 9 bases in the middle. The CDR3 corresponds to CASSLPKLPGQGVENGYTF. The covered CDR3 bases are TGTGCCAGCTCACTACCGAAACTTCCGGGACAGGGCGTGGAGAATGGC.